The 25 T cell receptor beta chains given below trace back to one sample, sequenced in a study of cytotoxic CD8 clonotypes in ibrutinib-treated CLL. Using immunoSEQ multiplex PCR, the repertoire was profiled, and TCRdb retains in-frame clones only, with some absent. The sample lists around 70,000 clones, under 70% occurring once. The sequencing here drew on PBMCs, taken after 12 months of ibrutinib treatment. Source of these receptors: a human donor with chronic lymphocytic leukemia.

The chain is built from TRBV6-1 and TRBJ1-3; D is undetermined. V was pared by 5 bases and J by 5 bases, with 10 bases between. CDR1 is MNHNS, CDR2 SASEGT, per germline. The CDR3 runs to 13 residues. CDR3 sequence: CASSSTARNTIYF. The CDR3 DNA is TGTGCCAGCAGTTCGACTGCCCGAAACACCATATATTTT.

V usage is TRBV7-9 and J usage is TRBJ2-2; no definite D call. V lost 0 bases and J 7 bases, leaving 9 bases between the germline ends. Germline V gene data show CDR1 as SEHNR and CDR2 as FQNEAQ (reference sequence). The CDR3 has 14 residues. The CDR3 loop reads CASSLARRGGELFF. DNA of the CDR3: TGTGCCAGCAGCTTAGCTCGGCGCGGCGGGGAGCTGTTTTTT.

The gene calls are TRBV2 and TRBJ2-1; TRBD1 matches 7 bases. The CDR3 loop spans 14 amino acids. The ends lost 9 bases at V and 9 bases at J; junction bases unmatched: 14. CDR1 is SNHLY and CDR2 is FYNNEI in the germline V gene. CDR3 sequence: CASPPGTVFSEQFF. The CDR3 DNA reads TGTGCCAGTCCACCCGGGACAGTTTTCAGTGAGCAGTTCTTC.

The chain links TRBV6-1 to TRBJ1-1; D is possibly TRBD1 (5 bases). This CDR3 comprises 15 residues. V dropped 1 base and J dropped 0 bases, with 9 bases sitting between them. Germline V gene data show CDR1 as MNHNS and CDR2 as SASEGT. In DNA, the CDR3 is TGTGCCAGCAGTGAAGGCCGGGGCCTGAACACTGAAGCTTTCTTT. It encodes CASSEGRGLNTEAFF.

The genes are TRBV18 and TRBJ2-7; perhaps TRBD1 as D (5 bases). CDR1 KGHSH and CDR2 LQKENI come from the germline V gene. V shed 2 bases and J shed 1 base, with 15 bases lying between them. CDR3 length: 16 amino acids. CDR3 coding DNA: TGTGCCAGCTCACCAGTGAGTGGGGCGACGTCCTACGAGCAGTACTTC. Translated, it gives CASSPVSGATSYEQYF.

This clone was seen only a few times. The V call is TRBV5-4, the J call TRBJ1-1, with D uncertain. Germline-derived CDR1 and CDR2 are SGHNT and YYREEE (reference sequence). Trimming removed 0 bases at V and 0 bases at J, with 6 bases between. The CDR3 spans 14 residues. This chain's CDR3 is CASSLADMNTEAFF. CDR3 in DNA: TGTGCCAGCAGCTTGGCGGATATGAACACTGAAGCTTTCTTT.

This clone turned up a few times. The gene calls are TRBV5-8 and TRBJ1-6; D is perhaps TRBD1 (5 bases). The CDR3 extends over 15 amino acids. Trimming took off 1 base at V and 9 bases at J, with 14 bases between the two ends. Germline V lookup: CDR1 SGHTS, CDR2 YDEGEE. This CDR3 reads CASSLNGGGISPLHF. In nucleotides, the CDR3 is TGTGCCAGCAGCTTGAACGGGGGTGGGATTTCACCCCTCCACTTT.

This chain links TRBV11-3 with TRBJ2-5; tentative D call: TRBD1 (6 bases). CDR3 length: 13 residues. V was pared by 8 bases and J by 4 bases, with 14 bases between. Germline values: CDR1 SGHNT, CDR2 YENEEA. The CDR3 DNA is TGTGCCAGCGGTGACAGGAAAGGAGAGACCCAGTACTTC. It specifies CASGDRKGETQYF.

The chain combines TRBV28 with TRBJ2-7; D gene ambiguous. The germline V gene has CDR1 MDHEN and CDR2 SYDVKM. Trimming removed 0 bases from V and 4 bases from J, with 4 bases in between. CDR3 size: 12 residues. This CDR3 is CASSLWSYEQYF. CDR3 coding DNA: TGTGCCAGCAGTTTATGGAGTTACGAGCAGTACTTC.

The chain is built from TRBV7-9 and TRBJ2-7; perhaps TRBD2 as D (6 bases). CDR3 size: 16 residues. V lost 1 base, J lost 6 bases, and 19 bases lay in between. Germline V gives CDR1 SEHNR, CDR2 FQNEAQ (reference sequence). Here the CDR3 DNA reads TGTGCCAGCAGCTTAGTTGTGGGACTCTGGGGGTCCGAGCAGTACTTC. Its protein product is CASSLVVGLWGSEQYF.

V gene TRBV7-2 combines with J gene TRBJ2-7; D is perhaps TRBD1 (5 bases). Trimming stripped 1 base from V and 4 bases from J, with 11 bases between. The CDR3 is made up of 14 amino acids. Germline CDR1 is SGHTA and CDR2 is FQGNSA. CDR3 in amino acids: CASSLVPQGYEQYF. CDR3 DNA: TGTGCCAGCAGCTTAGTCCCCCAGGGATACGAGCAGTACTTC. Based on the CDR3 plus reference TRBV7-2 and TRBJ2-7, the full variable domain is GAGVSQSPSNKVTEKGKDVELRCDPISGHTALYWYRQSLGQGLEFLIYFQGNSAPDKSGLPSDRFSAERTGGSVSTLTIQRTQQEDSAVYLCASSLVPQGYEQYFGPGTRLTVT.

This rearrangement joins TRBV15 to TRBJ2-5, with D perhaps TRBD1 (5 bases). V lost 0 bases to trimming and J lost 7 bases, with 15 bases between them. Germline-derived CDR1 and CDR2 are LNHNV and YYDKDF (reference sequence). The CDR3 has 15 amino acids. The CDR3 region has the DNA TGTGCCACCAGCAGAGATCTGGACCAAAGGGGGACCCAGTACTTC. It encodes CATSRDLDQRGTQYF.

The rearrangement links TRBV19 to TRBJ1-2; D is possibly TRBD1 (5 bases). CDR3 length equals 15 residues. V was shortened by 5 bases and J by 3 bases, with 16 bases between the two germline ends. From germline, CDR1 is LNHDA and CDR2 SQIVND (reference sequence). CDR3 protein: CASSRVAGSDYGYTF. CDR3 DNA: TGTGCCAGTAGTCGGGTGGCAGGGTCAGACTATGGCTACACCTTC. The whole variable domain, remainder taken from reference TRBV19 and TRBJ1-2, is DGGITQSPKYLFRKEGQNVTLSCEQNLNHDAMYWYRQDPGQGLRLIYYSQIVNDFQKGDIAEGYSVSREKKESFPLTVTSAQKNPTAFYLCASSRVAGSDYGYTFGSGTRLTVV.

This chain links TRBV28 with TRBJ1-4, with TRBD1 matching 7 bases. The CDR3 is made up of 13 amino acids. The trim removed 5 bases at V and 7 bases at J, leaving 4 bases unmatched. Germline V CDR1 and CDR2: MDHEN, SYDVKM. In DNA form, the CDR3 reads TGTGCCAGCAGTCTGACAGGGAGTGAAAAACTGTTTTTT. Amino acids: CASSLTGSEKLFF.

The gene calls are TRBV30 and TRBJ1-2; D ambiguous. The CDR3 contains 12 residues. Germline V gene lookup returns CDR1 GTSNPN and CDR2 SVGIG (reference sequence). The CDR3 DNA follows: TGTGTCAGCTCGGGAGAACACTATGGCTACACCTTC. Translation gives CVSSGEHYGYTF.

The chain couples TRBV30 to TRBJ1-2, with D maybe TRBD1 (5 bases). This CDR3 contains 14 residues. CDR1 is GTSNPN, CDR2 SVGIG, per germline (reference sequence). Trimming left V 1 base short and J 6 bases short, with 15 bases between. The CDR3 spells CAWSGSWGDDGYTF. CDR3 in DNA: TGTGCCTGGAGTGGATCTTGGGGCGATGATGGCTACACCTTC.

The chain joins TRBV10-2 to TRBJ2-3; 8 bases match TRBD2. Trimming at V came to 7 bases and at J to 5 bases, leaving 11 bases not matched to a gene. CDR1 is WSHSY and CDR2 is SAAADI in the germline V gene. The CDR3 is 15 amino acids. The CDR3 loop is CASKRELRGGDTQYF. The DNA for the CDR3 is TGCGCCAGCAAGAGGGAATTACGGGGGGGAGATACGCAGTATTTT.

The chain joins TRBV7-3 to TRBJ2-3, with TRBD2 as a possible D gene (5 bases). Germline V lookup: CDR1 SGHTA, CDR2 FQGTGA. Trimming left V 5 bases short and J 0 bases short, with 15 bases between. This CDR3 has 16 amino acids. CDR3 bases: TGTGCCAGCAGCGCAGGACTGGGCCTTAGCACAGATACGCAGTATTTT. This gives the protein CASSAGLGLSTDTQYF.

J is TRBJ1-5 and V is TRBV7-2; D gene ambiguous. The CDR3 loop spans 14 amino acids. Germline-derived CDR1 and CDR2 are SGHTA and FQGNSA. The germline V and J ends were trimmed by 2 bases and 0 bases, with 5 bases remaining between them. In DNA, the CDR3 is TGTGCCAGCAGCTTACCGGGTAGCAATCAGCCCCAGCATTTT. As protein: CASSLPGSNQPQHF.

J is TRBJ2-7 and V is TRBV9, with unresolved D. V lost 4 bases, J lost 3 bases, and 11 bases lay in between. In germline, CDR1 is SGDLS, CDR2 YYNGEE. This CDR3 is built from 13 residues. CDR3 DNA: TGTGCCAGCAGCAAAGGACCGATCTACGAGCAGTACTTC. This codes for CASSKGPIYEQYF. The full variable domain, rest sourced from reference TRBV9 and TRBJ2-7, is DSGVTQTPKHLITATGQRVTLRCSPRSGDLSVYWYQQSLDQGLQFLIQYYNGEERAKGNILERFSAQQFPDLHSELNLSSLELGDSALYFCASSKGPIYEQYFGPGTRLTVT.

DNA of the CDR3: TGCGCCAGCAGCCAAGGGATTAGCGGGACCGGGGAGCTGTTTTTT. The encoded protein is CASSQGISGTGELFF. The J gene is TRBJ2-2, the V gene TRBV4-3, with 7 bases aligning to TRBD2. This CDR3 comprises 15 residues. V shed 1 base, J shed 5 bases, and the junction held 4 bases outside the gene matches. Germline CDR1 reads LGHNA; CDR2 reads YSLEER.

This clone has more than one count but fewer than ten. V and J are TRBV6-6 and TRBJ2-7; no firm D call. Germline V CDR1 and CDR2: MNHNY, SVGAGI (reference sequence). This CDR3 is 12 amino acids long. Trimming removed 2 bases at V and 4 bases at J, with 6 bases between. The CDR3 protein is CASSYDRYEQYF. CDR3 DNA sequence: TGTGCCAGCAGTTACGACCGATACGAGCAGTACTTC.

This clone showed up just a few times. V is TRBV19 and J is TRBJ1-2; 9 nucleotides agree with TRBD1. Trimming cost V 1 base and J 3 bases; bases outside gene matches: 0. The CDR3 sequence is 14 residues long. The germline CDR1 and CDR2 sequences are LNHDA and SQIVND (reference sequence). The CDR3 DNA follows: TGTGCCAGTAGTATAGGGACAGGGGACTATGGCTACACCTTC. Residues: CASSIGTGDYGYTF.

This rearrangement joins TRBV11-2 to TRBJ2-7; 11 nucleotides match TRBD2. The germline gives CDR1 SGHAT, CDR2 FQNNGV. With 4 bases clipped from V and 2 bases from J, the junction kept 4 bases outside the gene matches. There are 15 residues in the CDR3. The DNA for the CDR3 is TGTGCCAGCAGCTCCGGGACTAGCGGAACCTACGAGCAGTACTTC. Its protein product is CASSSGTSGTYEQYF.

The CDR3 reads CAWSVYRTSVSDTQYF. CDR3 nucleotide sequence: TGTGCCTGGAGTGTATACAGGACTAGCGTCTCAGATACGCAGTATTTT. The chain links TRBV30 to TRBJ2-3; TRBD2 matches at 9 bases. This CDR3 contains 16 residues. After removal of 0 bases from V and 4 bases from J, the junction contained 8 bases not matched to a gene. Germline CDR1 and CDR2: GTSNPN and SVGIG (reference sequence).